Listed here are 26 T cell receptor beta chains from one sample, sequenced in a study of monozygotic twins with inflammatory bowel disease. Using the 5' RACE reads, TCRdb records one entry per CDR3 protein without DNA. This sample carries about 160,000 distinct CDR3 sequences, with more than 2.5% going to the ten biggest clones. Material: blood. The receptor source for this set is a human donor with ulcerative colitis or Crohn's disease, or a healthy co-twin of an affected twin (not recorded which).

The rearrangement joins TRBV27 to TRBJ2-7. Looked up from germline, CDR1 is MNHEY and CDR2 is SMNVEV (reference sequence). This CDR3 spans 13 amino acids. The CDR3: CASSLSRDYEQYF.

The rearrangement joins TRBV27 to TRBJ1-6; checking the TCRdb D call of TRBD1 is not possible without DNA. Germline V gene sequence: CDR1 MNHEY, CDR2 SMNVEV (reference sequence). This CDR3 comprises 15 residues. The CDR3 sequence: CASSPHRDKNSPLHF.

The chain has TRBV6-2 or TRBV6-3 and TRBJ2-1; as DNA is missing, the TRBD2 call by TCRdb cannot be tested. The CDR3 runs to 13 residues. Germline V gene lookup returns CDR1 MNHEY and CDR2 SVGEGT. This chain's CDR3 is CASSQLEYNEQFF.

The chain couples TRBV7-6 to TRBJ1-6; TCRdb outputs TRBD1, but without DNA this stays unchecked. This CDR3 comprises 15 residues. Germline V gene sequence: CDR1 SGHVS, CDR2 FNYEAQ. CDR3 residues: CASSLEQGGFSPLHF.

The chain couples TRBV6-1 to TRBJ1-4; the TRBD1 assignment by TCRdb is unverifiable without DNA. This CDR3 has 14 amino acids. Germline values: CDR1 MNHNS, CDR2 SASEGT. This chain's CDR3 is CASRKTGGGEKLFF.

This chain links TRBV20-1 with TRBJ2-7; the TCRdb D gene call, TRBD2, has no DNA to confirm it. There are 15 residues in the CDR3. Germline-derived CDR1 and CDR2 are DFQATT and SNEGSKA (reference sequence). This CDR3 reads CSAPRVGQGPYEQYF.

This rearrangement joins TRBV28 to TRBJ2-1; with no DNA, the TCRdb D assignment of TRBD2 cannot be verified. This CDR3 is 16 amino acids long. CDR1 is MDHEN, CDR2 SYDVKM, per germline. CDR3 residues: CASSFLTSGSHREQFF.

The chain uses TRBV28 and TRBJ1-1. The CDR3 totals 14 residues. The germline gives CDR1 MDHEN, CDR2 SYDVKM. The CDR3 here is CASSLSLYQSEAFF.

The V gene is TRBV5-4, the J gene TRBJ2-5; TCRdb names TRBD1, which stays unverified in the absence of DNA. Per germline, CDR1 SGHNT and CDR2 YYREEE (reference sequence). The CDR3 consists of 14 residues. This CDR3 is CASSLGDREETQYF.

The V and J genes are TRBV19 and TRBJ1-5. Germline CDR1 LNHDA, CDR2 SQIVND (reference sequence). The CDR3 consists of 12 residues. This CDR3 is CASSIVDQPQHF.

The CDR3 here is CASSPPGSWQFF. The V gene is TRBV5-1, the J gene TRBJ2-1; TCRdb calls TRBD1, which cannot be checked without DNA. CDR3 length: 12 residues. Looked up from germline, CDR1 is SGHRS and CDR2 is YFSETQ.

The rearrangement links TRBV5-1 to TRBJ2-1; TCRdb selects TRBD2, and the lack of DNA leaves this call unchecked. The CDR3 has 17 residues. CDR1 SGHRS and CDR2 YFSETQ come from the germline V gene. This chain's CDR3 is CASSSRLAGDSYNEQFF.

The chain is built from TRBV27 and TRBJ2-1. Germline lookup yields CDR1 MNHEY and CDR2 SMNVEV (reference sequence). The CDR3 length is 14 residues. The chain's CDR3 is CASSFFGGYNEQFF.

V and J are TRBV5-1 and TRBJ2-1; lacking DNA, the TRBD2 call made by TCRdb goes unchecked. The CDR3 extends over 15 amino acids. CDR1 is SGHRS and CDR2 is YFSETQ in the germline V gene. The CDR3 is CASSQGLATYNEQFF.

The rearrangement links TRBV5-1 to TRBJ2-1; without DNA, the TCRdb call of TRBD1 cannot be checked. CDR3 size: 15 residues. CDR1 is SGHRS and CDR2 is YFSETQ in the germline V gene. The CDR3 reads CASSFPRDRDNEQFF.

This chain uses TRBV5-6 with TRBJ1-5; TCRdb outputs TRBD1, but without DNA this stays unchecked. The germline gives CDR1 SGHDT, CDR2 YYEEEE. This CDR3 contains 17 residues. This CDR3 is CASSFYSRTAQNQPQHF.

The chain has TRBV5-1 and TRBJ1-6; lacking DNA, the TRBD1 call made by TCRdb goes unchecked. Germline-derived CDR1 and CDR2 are SGHRS and YFSETQ. The CDR3 is 16 residues long. The CDR3: CASSSTTGATDSPLHF. Drawing the rest from reference TRBV5-1 and TRBJ1-6, the complete variable domain is KAGVTQTPRYLIKTRGQQVTLSCSPISGHRSVSWYQQTPGQGLQFLFEYFSETQRNKGNFPGRFSGRQFSNSRSEMNVSTLELGDSALYLCASSSTTGATDSPLHFGNGTRLTVT.

The J gene is TRBJ2-7, the V gene TRBV30. Germline CDR1 is GTSNPN and CDR2 is SVGIG (reference sequence). The CDR3 has 12 amino acids. The CDR3 reads CAWSVSWVEQYF.

The rearrangement links TRBV4-3 to TRBJ2-2; TCRdb designates TRBD2, a call that cannot be tested without DNA. The CDR3 sequence is 15 residues long. Germline V gene data show CDR1 as LGHNA and CDR2 as YSLEER. The CDR3 loop reads CASSQDWRVAGELFF.

V gene TRBV6-5 combines with J gene TRBJ2-7; TCRdb's assignment of TRBD1 cannot be checked, as there is no DNA. The CDR3 contains 15 residues. Germline CDR1 MNHEY, CDR2 SVGAGI. The CDR3 sequence is CASSYVDRGNYEQYF.

The V and J genes are TRBV24-1 and TRBJ2-1. The CDR3 length is 12 residues. Germline loops: CDR1 KGHDR, CDR2 SFDVKD. CDR3 residues: CATSDFLDDQFF.

The rearrangement joins TRBV9 to TRBJ2-5; TCRdb designates TRBD2, a call that cannot be tested without DNA. Germline V gene sequence: CDR1 SGDLS, CDR2 YYNGEE. The CDR3 spans 14 residues. The CDR3: CASSAGTLQETQYF. Based on the CDR3 plus reference TRBV9 and TRBJ2-5, the full variable domain is DSGVTQTPKHLITATGQRVTLRCSPRSGDLSVYWYQQSLDQGLQFLIQYYNGEERAKGNILERFSAQQFPDLHSELNLSSLELGDSALYFCASSAGTLQETQYFGPGTRLLVL.

The CDR3 sequence: CASSQVREGRGTGELFF. The chain combines TRBV4-2 with TRBJ2-2; the TCRdb call, TRBD2, lacks DNA for checking. Germline loops: CDR1 LGHNA, CDR2 YNFKEQ. There are 17 residues in the CDR3.

The gene calls are TRBV6-2 or TRBV6-3 and TRBJ2-4; TCRdb reports TRBD2, a call that lacks DNA to check it against. Germline loops: CDR1 MNHEY, CDR2 SVGEGT. CDR3 length: 14 residues. This CDR3 is CASSYGGAKNIQYF.

The chain's CDR3 is CASSWYRGKDGYTF. The chain carries TRBV28 and TRBJ1-2. The CDR3 spans 14 residues. Germline CDR1 reads MDHEN; CDR2 reads SYDVKM.

The chain links TRBV24-1 to TRBJ1-2; the TCRdb D gene call, TRBD1, has no DNA to confirm it. The CDR3 totals 15 residues. Germline V gives CDR1 KGHDR, CDR2 SFDVKD. The CDR3 spells CATSVGQVGVYGYTF.